This T cell receptor beta chain was recorded in a study of blood T cell repertoires in COVID-19. Background on the study: Acute and convalescent COVID-19 samples came from the United States, Italy and Spain. T cells, B-cell-depleted T cells, or PBMCs supplied cDNA or gDNA.

Per the germline V gene, CDR1 is LNHDA and CDR2 is SQIVND (reference sequence). This CDR3 contains 14 residues. After removal of 2 bases from V and 3 bases from J, the junction contained 2 bases not matched to a gene. In the study's own analysis: Reference gene primers were amplified, and this amplification served to estimate nucleated cell counts. Sequencing was performed with immunoSEQ multiplex PCR; in TCRdb, only in-frame clones are kept and a portion is missing. The V and J calls and clone size come from that table; D and trimming were worked out from the DNA. The sample contains approximately 210,000 clones, around 80% of which appear only once.

The sequencing sample was made of peripheral blood. This TCR was sampled from a man aged 25-45 years with active or convalescent COVID-19. The V call is TRBV19, the J call TRBJ2-7; 9 nucleotides agree with TRBD2. The CDR3 region has the DNA TGTGCCAGTAGTATAAGCGGGGGGTTCTACGAGCAGTACTTC. This sequence encodes CASSISGGFYEQYF.